This T cell receptor beta chain was sequenced in a study of spatial heterogeneity in lung cancer. Findings and limits, study-wide: In tumors, expanded intratumoral alpha and beta TCR counts tracked mutation counts.

Time point of the sample: sample taken at primary tumor resection. TCRdb re-called the 5' RACE reads through MiXCR, storing one row per CDR3 protein. The table lists 5,000 to 6,000 distinct CDR3 sequences, over 10% of them singletons. Germline V gives CDR1 SGDLS, CDR2 YYNGEE. V was clipped by 3 bases and J by 0 bases; unmatched bases: 1. This CDR3 comprises 15 residues. This clonotype qualifies as medium-sized. The antigen is not known. The sequenced sample was lung tumor tissue, obtained at surgery. This clonotype originated in a female donor with early-stage non-small cell lung cancer. The chain links TRBV9 to TRBJ2-3, with 10 bases aligning to TRBD2. CDR3 bases: TGTGCCAGCAGCGGGGGACTAGCGAGCACAGATACGCAGTATTTT. This gives the protein CASSGGLASTDTQYF. Full variable domain (missing parts from reference TRBV9 and TRBJ2-3): DSGVTQTPKHLITATGQRVTLRCSPRSGDLSVYWYQQSLDQGLQFLIQYYNGEERAKGNILERFSAQQFPDLHSELNLSSLELGDSALYFCASSGGLASTDTQYFGPGTRLTVL.